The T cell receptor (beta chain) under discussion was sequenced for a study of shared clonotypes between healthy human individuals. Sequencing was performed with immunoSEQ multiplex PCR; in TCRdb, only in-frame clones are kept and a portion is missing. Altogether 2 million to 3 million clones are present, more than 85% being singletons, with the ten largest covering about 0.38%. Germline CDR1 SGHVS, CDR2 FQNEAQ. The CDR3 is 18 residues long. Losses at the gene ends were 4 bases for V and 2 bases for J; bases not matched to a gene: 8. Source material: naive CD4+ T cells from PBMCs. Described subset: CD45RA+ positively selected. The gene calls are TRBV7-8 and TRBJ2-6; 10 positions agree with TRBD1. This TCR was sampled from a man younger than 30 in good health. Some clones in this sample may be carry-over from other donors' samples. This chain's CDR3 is CASSSPGQGKPGANVLTF. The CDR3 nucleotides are TGTGCCAGCAGCTCACCGGGACAGGGGAAGCCTGGGGCCAACGTCCTGACTTTC.